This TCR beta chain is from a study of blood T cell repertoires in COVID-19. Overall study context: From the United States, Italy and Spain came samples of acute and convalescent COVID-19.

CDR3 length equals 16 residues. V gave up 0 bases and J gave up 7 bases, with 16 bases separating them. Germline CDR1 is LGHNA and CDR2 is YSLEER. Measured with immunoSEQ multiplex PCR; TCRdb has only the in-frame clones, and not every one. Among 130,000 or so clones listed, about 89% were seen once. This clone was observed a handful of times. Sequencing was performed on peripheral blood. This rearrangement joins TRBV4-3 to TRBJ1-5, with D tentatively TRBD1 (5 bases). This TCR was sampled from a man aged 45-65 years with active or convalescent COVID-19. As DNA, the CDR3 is TGCGCCAGCAGCCAAGAAGCAACGGCCGCAGGGCAGCCCCAGCATTTT. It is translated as CASSQEATAAGQPQHF.